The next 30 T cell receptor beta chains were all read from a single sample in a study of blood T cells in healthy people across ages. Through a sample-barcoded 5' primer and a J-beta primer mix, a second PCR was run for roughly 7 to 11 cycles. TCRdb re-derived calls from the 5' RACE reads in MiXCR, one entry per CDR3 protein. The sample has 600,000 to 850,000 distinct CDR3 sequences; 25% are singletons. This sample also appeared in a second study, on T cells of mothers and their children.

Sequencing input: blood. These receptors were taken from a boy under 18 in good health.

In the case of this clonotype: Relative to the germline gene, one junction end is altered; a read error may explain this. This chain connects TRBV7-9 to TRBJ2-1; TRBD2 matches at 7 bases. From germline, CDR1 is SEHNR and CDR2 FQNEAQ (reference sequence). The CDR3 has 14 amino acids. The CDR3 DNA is TGTGCCAGCAGGCGGCCGGGAGGCCAAGAGACCCAGCACTTC. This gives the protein CASRRPGGQETQHF.

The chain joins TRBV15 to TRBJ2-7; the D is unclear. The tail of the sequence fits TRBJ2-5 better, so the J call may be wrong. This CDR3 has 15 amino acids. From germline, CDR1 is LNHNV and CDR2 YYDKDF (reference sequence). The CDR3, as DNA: TGTGCCACCAGCACATTCCGCACAAACCCAAAGACCCAGTACTTC. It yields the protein CATSTFRTNPKTQYF.

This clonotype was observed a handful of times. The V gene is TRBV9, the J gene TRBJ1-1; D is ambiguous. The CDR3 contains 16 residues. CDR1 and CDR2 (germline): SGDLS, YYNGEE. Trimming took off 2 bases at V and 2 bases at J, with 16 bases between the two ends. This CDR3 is CASSVRGGGSNTEAFF. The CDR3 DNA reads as TGTGCCAGCAGCGTTCGGGGTGGAGGATCTAACACTGAAGCTTTCTTT.

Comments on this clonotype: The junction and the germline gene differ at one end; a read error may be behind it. CDR3 DNA: TGCGCCACCAGTGATTCGGCTAGCGGGGGCGTAACCCTCTACGAGCAGTACTTC. It yields the protein CATSDSASGGVTLYEQYF. The chain combines TRBV24-1 with TRBJ2-7; 10 nucleotides align to TRBD2. The CDR3 has 18 residues. In germline, CDR1 is KGHDR, CDR2 SFDVKD.

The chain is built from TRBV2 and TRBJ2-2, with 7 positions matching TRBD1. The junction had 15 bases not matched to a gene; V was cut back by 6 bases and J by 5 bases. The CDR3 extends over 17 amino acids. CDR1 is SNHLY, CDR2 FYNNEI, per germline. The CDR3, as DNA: TGTGCCAGCAGCGCTGCTTGGACAGGTTTAGCAACCGGGGAGCTGTTTTTT. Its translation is CASSAAWTGLATGELFF.

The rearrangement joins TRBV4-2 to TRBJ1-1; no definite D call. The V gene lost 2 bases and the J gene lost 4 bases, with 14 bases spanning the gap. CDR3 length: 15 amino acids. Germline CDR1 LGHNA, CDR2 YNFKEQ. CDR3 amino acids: CASSQIHSPGTEAFF. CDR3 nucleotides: TGTGCCAGCAGCCAAATACACTCACCGGGCACTGAAGCTTTCTTT.

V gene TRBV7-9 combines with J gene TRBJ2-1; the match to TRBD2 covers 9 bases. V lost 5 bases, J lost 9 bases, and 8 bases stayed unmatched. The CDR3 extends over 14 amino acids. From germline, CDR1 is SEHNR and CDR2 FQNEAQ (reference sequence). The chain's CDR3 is CASSPGLANGEQFF. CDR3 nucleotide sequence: TGTGCCAGCAGCCCCGGACTAGCGAATGGTGAGCAGTTCTTC.

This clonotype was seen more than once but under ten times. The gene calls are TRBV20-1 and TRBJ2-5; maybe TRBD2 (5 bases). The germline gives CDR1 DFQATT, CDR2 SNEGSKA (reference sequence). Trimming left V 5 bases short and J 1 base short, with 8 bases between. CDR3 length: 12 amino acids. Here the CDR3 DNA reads TGCAGTGCTTCACTAGGCCAAGAGACCCAGTACTTC. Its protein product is CSASLGQETQYF.

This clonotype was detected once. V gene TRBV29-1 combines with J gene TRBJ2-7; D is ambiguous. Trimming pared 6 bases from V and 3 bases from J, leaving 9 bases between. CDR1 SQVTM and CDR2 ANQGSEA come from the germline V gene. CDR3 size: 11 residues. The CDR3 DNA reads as TGCAGCGTCCGCCTTTTCTACGAGCAGTACTTC. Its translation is CSVRLFYEQYF.

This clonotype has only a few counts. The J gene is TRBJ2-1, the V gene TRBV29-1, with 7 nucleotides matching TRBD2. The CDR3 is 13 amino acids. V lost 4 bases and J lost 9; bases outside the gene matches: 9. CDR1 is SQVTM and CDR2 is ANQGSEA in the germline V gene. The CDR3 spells CSVGGGWGGEQFF. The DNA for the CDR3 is TGCAGCGTTGGGGGAGGTTGGGGGGGTGAGCAGTTCTTC.

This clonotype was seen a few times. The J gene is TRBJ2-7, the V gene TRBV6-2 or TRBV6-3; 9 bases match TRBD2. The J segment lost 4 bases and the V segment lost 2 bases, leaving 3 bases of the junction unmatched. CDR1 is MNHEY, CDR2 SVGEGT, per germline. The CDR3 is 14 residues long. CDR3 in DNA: TGTGCCAGCAGTTACCTAGCGGGGCCATACGAGCAGTACTTC. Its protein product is CASSYLAGPYEQYF.

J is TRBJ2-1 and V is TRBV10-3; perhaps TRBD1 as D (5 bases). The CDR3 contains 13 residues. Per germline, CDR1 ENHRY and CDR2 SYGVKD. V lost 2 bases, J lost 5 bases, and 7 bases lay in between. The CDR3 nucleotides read TGTGCCATCAGTGAGAAGGGGAACAATGAGCAGTTCTTC. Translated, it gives CAISEKGNNEQFF.

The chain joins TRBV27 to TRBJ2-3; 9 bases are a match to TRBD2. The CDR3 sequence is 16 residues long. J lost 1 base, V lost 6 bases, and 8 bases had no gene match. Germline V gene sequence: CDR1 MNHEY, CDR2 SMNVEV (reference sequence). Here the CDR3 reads CASSTSRTSGTDTQYF. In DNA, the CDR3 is TGTGCCAGCAGCACTTCAAGGACTAGCGGCACAGATACGCAGTATTTT.

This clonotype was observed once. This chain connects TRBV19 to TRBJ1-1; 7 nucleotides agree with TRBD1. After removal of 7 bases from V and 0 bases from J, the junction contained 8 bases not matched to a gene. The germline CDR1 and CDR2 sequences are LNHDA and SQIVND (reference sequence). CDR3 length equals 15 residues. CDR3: CASNRGWGMNTEAFF. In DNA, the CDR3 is TGTGCCAGTAACAGGGGATGGGGCATGAACACTGAAGCTTTCTTT.

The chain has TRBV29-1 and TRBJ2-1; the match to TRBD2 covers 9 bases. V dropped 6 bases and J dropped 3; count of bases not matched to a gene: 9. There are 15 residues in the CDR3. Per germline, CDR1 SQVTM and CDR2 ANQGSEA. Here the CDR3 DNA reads TGCAGCGTAAGGCGGGAGGGCCCCGTCTACAATGAGCAGTTCTTC. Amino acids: CSVRREGPVYNEQFF.

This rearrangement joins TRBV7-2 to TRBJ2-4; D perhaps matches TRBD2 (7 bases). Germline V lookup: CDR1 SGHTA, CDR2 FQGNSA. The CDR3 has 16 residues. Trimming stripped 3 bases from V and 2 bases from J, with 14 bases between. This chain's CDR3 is CASSFEGGPPKNIQYF. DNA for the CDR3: TGTGCCAGCAGCTTTGAGGGGGGGCCGCCCAAAAACATTCAGTACTTC.

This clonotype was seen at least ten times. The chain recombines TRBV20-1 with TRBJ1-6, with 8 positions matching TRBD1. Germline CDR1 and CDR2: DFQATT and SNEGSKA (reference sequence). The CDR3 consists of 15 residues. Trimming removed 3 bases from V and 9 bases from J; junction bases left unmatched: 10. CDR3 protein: CSAREDDRGSSPLHF. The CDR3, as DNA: TGCAGTGCTAGGGAAGATGACAGGGGTAGTTCACCCCTCCACTTT.

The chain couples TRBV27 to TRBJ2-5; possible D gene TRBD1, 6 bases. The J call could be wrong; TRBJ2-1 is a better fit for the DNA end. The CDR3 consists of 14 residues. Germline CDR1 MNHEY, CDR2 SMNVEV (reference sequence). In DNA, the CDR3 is TGTGCCAGCAGTTTAGGTTTGGGGGCGGATGAGCAGTTCTTC. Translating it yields CASSLGLGADEQFF.

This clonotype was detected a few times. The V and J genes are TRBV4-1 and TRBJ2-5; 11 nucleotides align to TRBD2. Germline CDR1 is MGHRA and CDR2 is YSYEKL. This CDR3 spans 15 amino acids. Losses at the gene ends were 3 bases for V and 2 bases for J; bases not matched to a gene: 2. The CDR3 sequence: CASSQTSGEQETQYF. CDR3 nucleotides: TGCGCCAGCAGCCAGACTAGCGGGGAACAAGAGACCCAGTACTTC.

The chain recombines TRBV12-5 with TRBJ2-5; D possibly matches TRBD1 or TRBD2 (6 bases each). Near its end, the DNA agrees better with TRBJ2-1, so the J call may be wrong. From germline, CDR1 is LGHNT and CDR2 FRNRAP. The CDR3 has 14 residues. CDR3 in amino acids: CASEGGALEDEQFF. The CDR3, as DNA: TGTGCTAGTGAGGGGGGCGCGTTAGAGGATGAGCAGTTCTTC.

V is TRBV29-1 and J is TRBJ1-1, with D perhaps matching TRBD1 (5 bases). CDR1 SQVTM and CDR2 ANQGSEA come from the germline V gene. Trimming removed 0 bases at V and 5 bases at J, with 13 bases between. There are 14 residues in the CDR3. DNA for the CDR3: TGCAGCGTTGAAGATCCCAGCTGGGGGACTGAAGCTTTCTTT. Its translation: CSVEDPSWGTEAFF.

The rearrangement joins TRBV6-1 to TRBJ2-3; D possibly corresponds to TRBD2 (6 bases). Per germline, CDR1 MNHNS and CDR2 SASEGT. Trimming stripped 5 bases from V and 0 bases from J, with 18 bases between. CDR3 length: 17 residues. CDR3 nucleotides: TGTGCCAGCAGTCCGGGGGTACCCAAATATAGCACAGATACGCAGTATTTT. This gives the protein CASSPGVPKYSTDTQYF.

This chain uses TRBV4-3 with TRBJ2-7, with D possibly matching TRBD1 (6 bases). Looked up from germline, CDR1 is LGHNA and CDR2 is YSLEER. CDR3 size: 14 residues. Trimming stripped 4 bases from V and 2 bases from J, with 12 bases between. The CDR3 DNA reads TGCGCCAGCAGCCTCAGTCAGGGGACCTACGAGCAGTACTTC. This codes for CASSLSQGTYEQYF.

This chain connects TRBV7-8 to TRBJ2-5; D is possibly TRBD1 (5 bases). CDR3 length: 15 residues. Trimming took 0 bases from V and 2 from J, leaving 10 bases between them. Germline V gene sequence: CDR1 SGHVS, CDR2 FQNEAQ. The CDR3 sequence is CASSLAGQGQETQYF. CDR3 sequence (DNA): TGTGCCAGCAGCTTAGCAGGTCAGGGACAAGAGACCCAGTACTTC.

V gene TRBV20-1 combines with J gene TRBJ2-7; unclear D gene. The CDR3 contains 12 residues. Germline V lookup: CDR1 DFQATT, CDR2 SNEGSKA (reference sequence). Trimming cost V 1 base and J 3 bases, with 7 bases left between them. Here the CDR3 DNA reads TGCAGTGCTAGAGCGGGCAGCTACGAGCAGTACTTC. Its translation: CSARAGSYEQYF.

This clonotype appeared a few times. The DNA of the CDR3 is TGTGCCAGCAGCGTAGTAGGGACTAGCGGCACGAATGAGCAGTTCTTC. It translates to CASSVVGTSGTNEQFF. The chain carries TRBV9 and TRBJ2-5; 11 bases fit TRBD2. The end of the DNA fits TRBJ2-1 better, so the J call may be wrong. CDR1 SGDLS and CDR2 YYNGEE come from the germline V gene. The CDR3 is 16 residues long.

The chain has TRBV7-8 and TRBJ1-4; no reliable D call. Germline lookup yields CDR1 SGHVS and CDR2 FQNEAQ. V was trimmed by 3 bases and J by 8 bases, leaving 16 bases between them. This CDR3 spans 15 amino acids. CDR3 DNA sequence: TGTGCCAGCAGCTTCGGCAGTTCTGCCGGCGAAAAACTGTTTTTT. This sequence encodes CASSFGSSAGEKLFF.

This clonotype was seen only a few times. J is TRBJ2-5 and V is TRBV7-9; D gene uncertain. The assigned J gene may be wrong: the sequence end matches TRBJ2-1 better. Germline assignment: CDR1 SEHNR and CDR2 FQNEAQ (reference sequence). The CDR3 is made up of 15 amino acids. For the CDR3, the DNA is TGTGCCAGCAGCTTCTCGGAGTCCTACGCCAATGAGCAGTTCTTC. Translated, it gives CASSFSESYANEQFF.

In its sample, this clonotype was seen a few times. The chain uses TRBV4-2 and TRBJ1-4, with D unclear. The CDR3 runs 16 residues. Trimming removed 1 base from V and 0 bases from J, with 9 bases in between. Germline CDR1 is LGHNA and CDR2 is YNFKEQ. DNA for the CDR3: TGTGCCAGCAGCCAAGCGACCGCAGCAACTAATGAAAAACTGTTTTTT. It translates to CASSQATAATNEKLFF.

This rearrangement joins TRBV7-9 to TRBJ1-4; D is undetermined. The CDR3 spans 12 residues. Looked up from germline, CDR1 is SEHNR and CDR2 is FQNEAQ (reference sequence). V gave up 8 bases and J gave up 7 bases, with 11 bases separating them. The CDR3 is CASATEGEKLFF. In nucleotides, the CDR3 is TGTGCCAGCGCGACCGAGGGTGAAAAACTGTTTTTT.